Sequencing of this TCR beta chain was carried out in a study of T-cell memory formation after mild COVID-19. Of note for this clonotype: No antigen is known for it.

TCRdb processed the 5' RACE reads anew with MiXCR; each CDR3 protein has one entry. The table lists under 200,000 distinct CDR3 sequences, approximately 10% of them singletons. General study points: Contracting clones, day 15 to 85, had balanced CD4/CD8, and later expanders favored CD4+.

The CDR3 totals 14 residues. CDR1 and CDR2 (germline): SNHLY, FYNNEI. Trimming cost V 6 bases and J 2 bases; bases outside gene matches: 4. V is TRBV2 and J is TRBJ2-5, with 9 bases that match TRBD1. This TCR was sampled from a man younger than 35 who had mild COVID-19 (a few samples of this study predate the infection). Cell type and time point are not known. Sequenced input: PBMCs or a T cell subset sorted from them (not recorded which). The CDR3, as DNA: TGTGCCAGCAGGGGGACAGGGAATCAAGAGACCCAGTACTTC. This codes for CASRGTGNQETQYF.